This T cell receptor beta chain was recorded in a study of blood T cell repertoires in COVID-19. TCRdb keeps only in-frame clones here, not all; method: immunoSEQ multiplex PCR. The table has 200,000 or so clones, roughly 80% seen once. From germline, CDR1 is KGHSH and CDR2 LQKENI. V was shortened by 0 bases and J by 1 base, with 10 bases between the two germline ends. This CDR3 has 16 residues. Input material: peripheral blood. The TCR sequence derives from a man in his sixties with active or convalescent COVID-19. This rearrangement joins TRBV18 to TRBJ1-3; a possible D gene is TRBD1 (5 bases). The CDR3 loop is CASSPPAGRSGNTIYF. In DNA, the CDR3 is TGTGCCAGCTCACCACCGGCGGGACGGTCTGGAAACACCATATATTTT. Looking up the rest from reference TRBV18 and TRBJ1-3 gives the full variable domain: NAGVMQNPRHLVRRRGQEARLRCSPMKGHSHVYWYRQLPEEGLKFMVYLQKENIIDESGMPKERFSAEFPKEGPSILRIQQVVRGDSAAYFCASSPPAGRSGNTIYFGEGSWLTVV.